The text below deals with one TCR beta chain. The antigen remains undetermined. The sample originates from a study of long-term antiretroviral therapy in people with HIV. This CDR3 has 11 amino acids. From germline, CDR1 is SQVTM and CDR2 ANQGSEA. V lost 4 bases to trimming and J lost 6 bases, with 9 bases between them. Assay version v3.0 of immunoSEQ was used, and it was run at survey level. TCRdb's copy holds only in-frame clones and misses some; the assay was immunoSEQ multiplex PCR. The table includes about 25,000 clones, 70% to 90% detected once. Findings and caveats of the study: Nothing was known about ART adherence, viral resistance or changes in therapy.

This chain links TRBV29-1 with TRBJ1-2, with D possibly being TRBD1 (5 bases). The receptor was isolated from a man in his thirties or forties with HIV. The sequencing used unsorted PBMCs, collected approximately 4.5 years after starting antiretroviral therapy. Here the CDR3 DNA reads TGCAGCGTTGTGACAGCTAATGGCTACACCTTC. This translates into CSVVTANGYTF.